Listed here are 28 T cell receptor beta chains from one sample, sequenced in a study of prognosis after radiotherapy for stage I lung cancer. Genomic DNA served as the source from which two-round multiplex PCR generated TCR beta CDR3 amplicons. Initially, in first-round PCR, primers specific to each TRBV and TRBJ gene were used. Each CDR3 protein is one row after TCRdb ran MiXCR on the multiplex PCR reads. The table records about 26,000 distinct CDR3 sequences, 25% to 35% of them present only once. Sequencing was performed on PBMCs, taken before or after stereotactic body radiation therapy (not recorded which). Receptors originate from a donor over 45 with non-small cell lung cancer.

This clonotype rates as medium-sized. This sequence joins TRBV14 and TRBJ1-6, with 9 bases aligning to TRBD1. Germline CDR1 is SGHDN and CDR2 is FVKESK. CDR3 length equals 17 residues. Trimming at V came to 0 bases and at J to 3 bases, leaving 3 bases not matched to a gene. The CDR3, as DNA: TGTGCCAGCAGCCAAGAGACAGGGGGTGTCTATAATTCACCCCTCCACTTT. Translating gives CASSQETGGVYNSPLHF.

Worth noting for this clonotype: A far larger clone is a single base away, which makes a read error likely. The CDR3 sequence is CASRGGGVYGHTF. CDR3 bases: TGTGCCAGCAGGGGGGGGGGAGTATATGGCCACACCTTC. V usage is TRBV6-5 and J usage is TRBJ1-2; the D gene is possibly TRBD1 (5 bases). The CDR3 runs 13 residues. From germline, CDR1 is MNHEY and CDR2 SVGAGI.

This clonotype has ten or more counts. The chain is built from TRBV12-3 or TRBV12-4 and TRBJ1-4; D call uncertain. V was cut by 2 bases and J by 5 bases, with 6 bases left in between. The CDR3 is 13 residues long. Written as DNA, the CDR3 is TGTGCCAGCAGTTTATGGAGCAATGAAAAACTGTTTTTT. Translation: CASSLWSNEKLFF.

The V and J genes are TRBV11-3 and TRBJ2-1; 9 positions match TRBD1. Germline V gives CDR1 SGHNT, CDR2 YENEEA. Losses at the gene ends were 6 bases for V and 6 bases for J; bases not matched to a gene: 9. This CDR3 is built from 15 residues. The CDR3 spells CASRDNRGRGNEQFF. CDR3 coding DNA: TGTGCCAGCAGAGACAACAGGGGGCGCGGCAATGAGCAGTTCTTC.

This chain joins TRBV6-1 and TRBJ2-7; TRBD1 agrees at 8 bases. There are 14 residues in the CDR3. Germline loops: CDR1 MNHNS, CDR2 SASEGT. With 1 base clipped from V and 6 bases from J, the junction kept 5 bases outside the gene matches. CDR3 sequence reads: CASSEGQGATEQYF. CDR3 DNA sequence: TGTGCCAGCAGTGAAGGTCAGGGGGCAACCGAGCAGTACTTC.

The rearrangement links TRBV20-1 to TRBJ2-1; a weak D match, TRBD1 (6 bases). CDR1 is DFQATT and CDR2 is SNEGSKA in the germline V gene (reference sequence). V was cut by 2 bases and J by 7 bases, with 18 bases left in between. The CDR3 contains 15 residues. CDR3: CSARLEGGIWNEQFF. CDR3 bases: TGCAGTGCTAGACTAGAAGGGGGTATATGGAATGAGCAGTTCTTC.

This clonotype was seen repeatedly, ten times or more. The gene calls are TRBV28 and TRBJ2-5; 7 nucleotides align to TRBD1. With V trimmed by 4 bases and J by 4 bases, 15 bases remained unmatched. Germline CDR1 is MDHEN and CDR2 is SYDVKM. The CDR3 is made up of 17 amino acids. CDR3 in amino acids: CASSSPFSPDRAETQYF. Here the CDR3 DNA reads TGTGCCAGCAGTTCTCCCTTTTCCCCCGACAGGGCAGAGACCCAGTACTTC.

V and J are TRBV6-5 and TRBJ2-3; D perhaps matches TRBD1 (5 bases). This CDR3 contains 15 residues. Trimming pared 2 bases from V and 2 bases from J, leaving 11 bases between. CDR1 is MNHEY, CDR2 SVGAGI, per germline. This CDR3 reads CASSYSAGSTDTQYF. CDR3 in DNA: TGTGCCAGCAGTTACAGTGCAGGGTCCACAGATACGCAGTATTTT.

This clonotype occurred many times. This CDR3 reads CASSLEGDARNTIYF. For the CDR3, the DNA is TGCGCCAGCAGCTTGGAAGGGGACGCCAGAAACACCATATATTTT. The rearrangement joins TRBV5-1 to TRBJ1-3, with D tentatively TRBD1 (5 bases). The CDR3 has 15 residues. The germline V and J ends were trimmed by 0 bases and 5 bases, with 12 bases remaining between them. Germline lookup yields CDR1 SGHRS and CDR2 YFSETQ.

At least ten counts were recorded for this clonotype. The chain has TRBV6-2 or TRBV6-3 and TRBJ1-4, with D possibly being TRBD1 (5 bases). The CDR3 has 14 amino acids. Germline values: CDR1 MNHEY, CDR2 SVGEGT. V was cut by 5 bases and J by 7 bases, with 14 bases left in between. For the CDR3, the DNA is TGTGCCAGCAGTGATCCAGGGAGAGGTGAAAAACTGTTTTTT. This codes for CASSDPGRGEKLFF.

This clonotype was counted ten times or more. Possible read error: a much larger clone is one base away. The chain joins TRBV2 to TRBJ2-2; 10 nucleotides align to TRBD2. The length of the CDR3 is 17 residues. Germline assignment: CDR1 SNHLY and CDR2 FYNNEI. Losses at the gene ends were 8 bases for V and 4 bases for J; bases not matched to a gene: 13. The CDR3 here is CASGWTSGKGGTGELFF. CDR3 coding DNA: TGTGCCAGCGGCTGGACTAGCGGAAAAGGGGGCACCGGGGAGCTGTTTTTT.

Many counts were recorded for this clonotype. J is TRBJ2-1 and V is TRBV5-4; 10 bases agree with TRBD2. Looked up from germline, CDR1 is SGHNT and CDR2 is YYREEE (reference sequence). CDR3 length equals 15 residues. V lost 4 bases, J lost 7 bases, and 8 bases stayed unmatched. CDR3 nucleotide sequence: TGTGCCAGCAGCCCCAGGGGGACTAGCGAAAATGAGCAGTTCTTC. Residues: CASSPRGTSENEQFF.

This clonotype was recorded many times. The chain couples TRBV29-1 to TRBJ2-2, with D tentatively TRBD1 (6 bases). CDR3 length: 13 residues. V lost 7 bases and J lost 4, with 13 bases in between. The V gene's germline CDR1 is SQVTM and CDR2 ANQGSEA. The CDR3 reads CSARTASTGELFF. The CDR3 DNA sequence: TGCAGCGCCAGGACAGCGAGCACCGGGGAGCTGTTTTTT.

This clonotype is categorized as medium-sized (0.01 to 0.1%). The chain joins TRBV5-1 to TRBJ1-2; no clear D gene. The germline gives CDR1 SGHRS, CDR2 YFSETQ. V lost 4 bases and J lost 2, with 6 bases in between. The CDR3 loop spans 12 amino acids. The CDR3 sequence is CASSPGNYGYTF. The CDR3 region has the DNA TGCGCCAGCAGCCCGGGGAACTATGGCTACACCTTC.

Regarding this clonotype: A clone one base away is much larger, so this may be a read error. The rearrangement links TRBV5-6 to TRBJ1-5; TRBD1 aligns across 9 bases. The germline V gene has CDR1 SGHDT and CDR2 YYEEEE. The CDR3 extends over 14 amino acids. The CDR3: CANSRDRGNQPQHF. DNA for the CDR3: TGTGCCAACAGCCGGGACAGGGGCAATCAGCCCCAGCATTTT.

There are many counts of this clonotype. V is TRBV19 and J is TRBJ2-1, with 11 bases identical to TRBD2. The germline CDR1 and CDR2 sequences are LNHDA and SQIVND (reference sequence). The CDR3 extends over 18 amino acids. The J segment lost 3 bases and the V segment lost 4 bases, leaving 11 bases of the junction unmatched. The CDR3 region is CASSKGPTSGIVYNEQFF. The CDR3 nucleotides are TGTGCCAGTAGTAAGGGGCCGACTAGCGGGATCGTCTACAATGAGCAGTTCTTC. The complete variable domain, with remaining parts taken from reference TRBV19 and TRBJ2-1, reads DGGITQSPKYLFRKEGQNVTLSCEQNLNHDAMYWYRQDPGQGLRLIYYSQIVNDFQKGDIAEGYSVSREKKESFPLTVTSAQKNPTAFYLCASSKGPTSGIVYNEQFFGPGTRLTVL.

By share, this clonotype counts as medium-sized. V and J are TRBV2 and TRBJ2-7; 12 bases line up with TRBD2. CDR3 size: 14 residues. With V trimmed by 5 bases and J by 6 bases, 5 bases remained unmatched. Germline values: CDR1 SNHLY, CDR2 FYNNEI. As DNA, the CDR3 is TGTGCCAGCAGTCCTAGCGGGAGGGAAGGCGAGCAGTACTTC. Translation: CASSPSGREGEQYF. Based on the CDR3 plus reference TRBV2 and TRBJ2-7, the full variable domain is EPEVTQTPSHQVTQMGQEVILRCVPISNHLYFYWYRQILGQKVEFLVSFYNNEISEKSEIFDDQFSVERPDGSNFTLKIRSTKLEDSAMYFCASSPSGREGEQYFGPGTRLTVT.

The sample holds many counts of this clonotype. The rearrangement joins TRBV2 to TRBJ2-7, with D possibly called TRBD1 or TRBD2 (5 bases each). Looked up from germline, CDR1 is SNHLY and CDR2 is FYNNEI. The CDR3 is 14 amino acids. V dropped 5 bases and J dropped 3 bases, with 14 bases sitting between them. Written as DNA, the CDR3 is TGTGCCAGCAGTTTAAACGGGGCTCTCTACGAGCAGTACTTC. Protein sequence: CASSLNGALYEQYF.

The table lists this clonotype with many counts. V and J are TRBV11-2 and TRBJ2-7; TRBD1 aligns across 9 bases. Trimming at V came to 6 bases and at J to 3 bases, leaving 6 bases not matched to a gene. The CDR3 consists of 14 residues. The V gene's germline CDR1 is SGHAT and CDR2 FQNNGV. The CDR3 DNA sequence: TGTGCCAGCAGTCCCGGACAGGGGTACTACGAGCAGTACTTC. Amino acids: CASSPGQGYYEQYF.

The genes are TRBV28 and TRBJ1-2, with no clear D. CDR3 size: 16 residues. Germline V gene data show CDR1 as MDHEN and CDR2 as SYDVKM. Trimming removed 3 bases from V and 6 bases from J, with 20 bases in between. Here the CDR3 reads CASSFPYLSHLNGYTF. The CDR3 region has the DNA TGTGCCAGCAGTTTCCCCTACCTCTCCCATCTTAATGGCTACACCTTC.

This clonotype was seen a handful of times. A much larger clone sits a single nucleotide away, making a read error possible. The rearrangement uses TRBV6-1 and TRBJ1-5; unclear D gene. The germline V gene has CDR1 MNHNS and CDR2 SASEGT. The CDR3 runs to 13 residues. Here the CDR3 reads CASTYPGCQPRHF. In DNA, the CDR3 is TGTGCCAGCACCTATCCCGGTTGTCAGCCCCGGCATTTT.

There are a few counts of this clonotype. V usage is TRBV7-9 and J usage is TRBJ2-3, with D perhaps TRBD1 (6 bases). The CDR3 runs to 15 residues. Trimming shortened V by 1 base and J by 5 bases, and 13 bases separated the two germline ends. Germline assignment: CDR1 SEHNR and CDR2 FQNEAQ (reference sequence). The CDR3 loop is CASSLDRDTLDTQYF. CDR3 nucleotide sequence: TGTGCCAGCAGCTTAGACCGGGACACATTAGATACGCAGTATTTT.

About this clonotype: This may be a read error: a much more frequent sequence differs by one nucleotide. The chain is built from TRBV20-1 and TRBJ1-1; D remains ambiguous. This CDR3 is built from 14 residues. CDR1 and CDR2 from the germline V gene are DFQATT and SNEGSKA (reference sequence). V was shortened by 3 bases and J by 4 bases, with 15 bases between the two germline ends. The CDR3 is CSARCGVLGTEAFF. CDR3 bases: TGCAGTGCTAGGTGTGGGGTTCTGGGCACTGAAGCTTTCTTT.

The chain carries TRBV19 and TRBJ2-1, with 13 bases aligning to TRBD2. The CDR3 has 15 residues. The ends lost 4 bases at V and 10 bases at J; junction bases unmatched: 7. CDR1 and CDR2 from the germline V gene are LNHDA and SQIVND (reference sequence). The CDR3, as DNA: TGTGCCAGTAGTAACGGACTAGCGGGAGCAGGGGAGCAGTTCTTC. Amino acids: CASSNGLAGAGEQFF.

In its sample, this clonotype is medium-sized. The chain couples TRBV12-3 or TRBV12-4 to TRBJ2-7; no reliable D call. This CDR3 has 12 amino acids. V was cut by 6 bases and J by 9 bases, with 15 bases left in between. CDR3 sequence: CASSTSSSPQYF. The CDR3 DNA is TGTGCCAGCAGCACCTCGTCGTCTCCGCAGTACTTC.

This clonotype was detected many times. The genes are TRBV4-2 and TRBJ2-7; the D is unclear. V dropped 0 bases and J dropped 5 bases, with 11 bases sitting between them. Germline V gene lookup returns CDR1 LGHNA and CDR2 YNFKEQ. This CDR3 region has 14 residues. CDR3 DNA sequence: TGTGCCAGCAGCCAAGATCTGAGGAGCGACGAGCAGTACTTC. Translating it yields CASSQDLRSDEQYF.

This clonotype was recorded at least ten times. The rearrangement links TRBV2 to TRBJ1-5; D may be TRBD1 (6 bases). The CDR3 runs 16 residues. Germline lookup yields CDR1 SNHLY and CDR2 FYNNEI. The V end lost 6 bases, the J end lost 2 bases, and 17 bases lay between the germline ends. This CDR3 is CASRAGTWIRNQPQHF. The CDR3 DNA follows: TGTGCCAGCAGGGCCGGGACATGGATACGCAATCAGCCCCAGCATTTT. The whole variable domain, filled in from reference TRBV2 and TRBJ1-5, reads EPEVTQTPSHQVTQMGQEVILRCVPISNHLYFYWYRQILGQKVEFLVSFYNNEISEKSEIFDDQFSVERPDGSNFTLKIRSTKLEDSAMYFCASRAGTWIRNQPQHFGDGTRLSIL.

In its sample, this clonotype was seen many times. The CDR3 coding sequence is TGTGCCAGTAGTAGATACCCGGACAGGGAGGATGAAACCCATCAGCCCCAGCATTTT. It translates to CASSRYPDREDETHQPQHF. V and J are TRBV19 and TRBJ1-5, with 8 positions matching TRBD1. This CDR3 has 19 amino acids. CDR1 is LNHDA, CDR2 SQIVND, per germline (reference sequence). The ends lost 4 bases at V and 5 bases at J; junction bases unmatched: 19.